This record covers a single T cell receptor (beta chain). CDR3 length: 10 amino acids. Germline-derived CDR1 and CDR2 are SQVTM and ANQGSEA. V gave up 7 bases and J gave up 6 bases, with 9 bases separating them. The data originate from a study of blood T cell repertoires in COVID-19. Study context: Acute-phase and convalescent COVID-19 samples originated in the United States, Italy and Spain.

Original methodology: Estimation of nucleated cell counts relied on the amplification of reference gene primers. Data came from immunoSEQ multiplex PCR; TCRdb stores just in-frame clones and leaves some out. Clonal size and the V and J genes are those of that table, whereas D and trimming came from the DNA. The table shows a few hundred thousand clones, with approximately 87% occurring only once. The genes are TRBV29-1 and TRBJ1-2; perhaps TRBD1 as D (5 bases). Sequencing was carried out using PBMCs or T cells enriched from blood (not recorded which). This sequence originates from a woman in her forties or fifties who had recovered from COVID-19. CDR3 residues: CSDLTDGYTF. Written as DNA, the CDR3 is TGCAGCGATCTGACAGATGGCTACACCTTC.